The next 32 T cell receptor beta chains were all read from a single sample in a study of CD8 T cells in Susac syndrome. The RNA, roughly 0.45 to 1 ug, was put through reverse transcription using random hexamers. MiXCR was run by TCRdb on the immunoSEQ multiplex PCR reads, yielding one entry per CDR3 protein. The sample holds about 120,000 distinct CDR3 sequences, 95% to 96% seen once. The sequenced sample consisted of CD4+ T cells from PBMCs. These receptors were obtained from a human donor with Susac syndrome.

This chain uses TRBV14 with TRBJ2-7, with a tentative D call TRBD2 (6 bases). V lost 4 bases, J lost 0 bases, and 13 bases lay in between. Germline V gene sequence: CDR1 SGHDN, CDR2 FVKESK. This CDR3 comprises 15 residues. CDR3 loop: CASSRDSFASYEQYF. The CDR3 DNA follows: TGTGCCAGCAGCCGGGACTCCTTCGCCTCCTACGAGCAGTACTTC.

This chain links TRBV9 with TRBJ2-7, with TRBD2 matching 8 bases. The CDR3 length is 14 residues. J was trimmed by 1 base and V by 0 bases; bases with no gene match: 0. Germline V CDR1 and CDR2: SGDLS, YYNGEE. The CDR3 region has the DNA TGTGCCAGCAGCGTAGTAGCGGGATCCTACGAGCAGTACTTC. Translation gives CASSVVAGSYEQYF. The variable domain in full, with the rest retrieved from reference TRBV9 and TRBJ2-7, is DSGVTQTPKHLITATGQRVTLRCSPRSGDLSVYWYQQSLDQGLQFLIQYYNGEERAKGNILERFSAQQFPDLHSELNLSSLELGDSALYFCASSVVAGSYEQYFGPGTRLTVT.

This clonotype turned up a few times. J is TRBJ2-5 and V is TRBV7-8, with D maybe TRBD2 (5 bases). Per the germline V gene, CDR1 is SGHVS and CDR2 is FQNEAQ. There are 13 residues in the CDR3. Trimming cost V 0 bases and J 4 bases, with 6 bases left between them. The CDR3 loop reads CASSLAGVETQYF. Here the CDR3 DNA reads TGTGCCAGCAGCTTAGCGGGAGTAGAGACCCAGTACTTC.

The V and J genes are TRBV5-1 and TRBJ2-3; TRBD2 might be the D (5 bases). CDR1 is SGHRS, CDR2 YFSETQ, per germline. The V end was cut by 3 bases, the J end by 1 base, with 12 bases between. CDR3 length equals 15 residues. The CDR3 is CASSWVGRGTDTQYF. CDR3 nucleotides: TGCGCCAGCAGCTGGGTAGGGAGAGGCACAGATACGCAGTATTTT.

The chain carries TRBV20-1 and TRBJ2-7; D not certain. This CDR3 has 14 amino acids. The V end lost 3 bases, the J end lost 7 bases, and 19 bases lay between the germline ends. Per germline, CDR1 DFQATT and CDR2 SNEGSKA (reference sequence). The CDR3 loop is CSASDRNQLREQYF. For the CDR3, the DNA is TGCAGTGCTAGTGACCGTAACCAACTCAGGGAGCAGTACTTC.

V usage is TRBV5-6 and J usage is TRBJ1-5; weak D call: TRBD1 (6 bases). Germline CDR1 reads SGHDT; CDR2 reads YYEEEE. V shed 4 bases and J shed 9 bases, with 17 bases lying between them. The CDR3 has 14 amino acids. The CDR3: CASSLGQLGTPQHF. The CDR3 bases are TGTGCCAGCAGCCTAGGACAGCTCGGGACGCCCCAGCATTTT. The variable domain in full, completed from reference TRBV5-6 and TRBJ1-5, reads DAGVTQSPTHLIKTRGQQVTLRCSPKSGHDTVSWYQQALGQGPQFIFQYYEEEERQRGNFPDRFSGHQFPNYSSELNVNALLLGDSALYLCASSLGQLGTPQHFGDGTRLSIL.

This clonotype appeared once. The V gene is TRBV7-2, the J gene TRBJ2-1; 10 bases are a match to TRBD2. This CDR3 comprises 15 residues. Germline V gene data show CDR1 as SGHTA and CDR2 as FQGNSA. V dropped 4 bases and J dropped 3; count of bases not matched to a gene: 3. CDR3 DNA sequence: TGTGCCAGCAGCTCTAGCGGGAGTTACTACAATGAGCAGTTCTTC. Its translation is CASSSSGSYYNEQFF. The variable domain in full, with the rest retrieved from reference TRBV7-2 and TRBJ2-1, is GAGVSQSPSNKVTEKGKDVELRCDPISGHTALYWYRQSLGQGLEFLIYFQGNSAPDKSGLPSDRFSAERTGGSVSTLTIQRTQQEDSAVYLCASSSSGSYYNEQFFGPGTRLTVL.

This clonotype was counted a single time. The chain recombines TRBV28 with TRBJ1-2; 7 bases map to TRBD1. This CDR3 region has 14 residues. V was clipped by 6 bases and J by 4 bases; unmatched bases: 8. Germline CDR1 reads MDHEN; CDR2 reads SYDVKM. In nucleotides, the CDR3 is TGTGCCAGCAGCCCATCGACAGGGACCTATGGCTACACCTTC. Residues: CASSPSTGTYGYTF.

The chain couples TRBV6-6 to TRBJ2-2; 8 positions agree with TRBD1. In germline, CDR1 is MNHNY, CDR2 SVGAGI (reference sequence). Losses at the gene ends were 6 bases for V and 7 bases for J; bases not matched to a gene: 4. The CDR3 covers 13 residues. DNA of the CDR3: TGTGCCAGCAGCCGACAGGGGAGCGGGGAGCTGTTTTTT. Amino acid sequence: CASSRQGSGELFF.

The V and J genes are TRBV10-3 and TRBJ1-5; the D gene is possibly TRBD1 (6 bases). This CDR3 spans 15 amino acids. V shed 10 bases and J shed 0 bases, with 16 bases lying between them. Germline assignment: CDR1 ENHRY and CDR2 SYGVKD. The CDR3 spells CATRQESNSNQPQHF. In nucleotides, the CDR3 is TGTGCCACGCGACAGGAATCCAATAGCAATCAGCCCCAGCATTTT.

This clonotype was seen a single time. This sequence joins TRBV15 and TRBJ2-3, with D perhaps TRBD2 (6 bases). Germline V gene data show CDR1 as LNHNV and CDR2 as YYDKDF (reference sequence). The CDR3 is 12 amino acids. Trimming removed 5 bases at V and 7 bases at J, with 10 bases between. The CDR3 DNA reads as TGTGCCACCAGCGCGGGACTTAATACGCAGTATTTT. Translated, it gives CATSAGLNTQYF.

The sample holds a few counts of this clonotype. The chain is built from TRBV12-3 or TRBV12-4 and TRBJ2-1; no firm D call. Trimming took 3 bases from V and 4 from J, leaving 10 bases between them. The CDR3 is made up of 14 amino acids. CDR3 sequence: CASSLSSGYNEQFF. In DNA form, the CDR3 reads TGTGCCAGCAGTTTGTCTTCGGGTTACAATGAGCAGTTCTTC.

V is TRBV29-1 and J is TRBJ2-3, with 7 positions matching TRBD2. The V segment lost 4 bases and the J segment 2 bases; nucleotides outside the gene matches: 6. The CDR3 sequence is 14 residues long. CDR1 is SQVTM and CDR2 is ANQGSEA in the germline V gene. The CDR3 coding sequence is TGCAGCGTTGTCGCTAGCGGTCCCACAGATACGCAGTATTTT. Protein product: CSVVASGPTDTQYF.

The chain carries TRBV12-3 or TRBV12-4 and TRBJ1-2; D remains ambiguous. CDR3 length: 12 residues. V gave up 2 bases and J gave up 4 bases, with 5 bases separating them. The CDR3 DNA reads as TGTGCCAGCAGTTTAAACGGCTATGGCTACACCTTC. Protein: CASSLNGYGYTF.

This rearrangement joins TRBV6-6 to TRBJ1-2; 7 bases line up with TRBD1. CDR1 and CDR2 from the germline V gene are MNHNY and SVGAGI (reference sequence). CDR3 length: 14 amino acids. J lost 4 bases, V lost 6 bases, and 8 bases had no gene match. This CDR3 is CASRNPGTAYGYTF. In nucleotides, the CDR3 is TGTGCCAGCAGAAATCCCGGGACAGCCTATGGCTACACCTTC.

This chain uses TRBV6-5 with TRBJ1-1, with no clear D. This CDR3 contains 13 residues. Germline CDR1 is MNHEY and CDR2 is SVGAGI. Trimming cost V 8 bases and J 0 bases, with 10 bases left between them. CDR3 sequence reads: CASRRGMNTEAFF. Written as DNA, the CDR3 is TGTGCCAGCCGGCGAGGGATGAACACTGAAGCTTTCTTT.

This clonotype was found once. This chain links TRBV15 with TRBJ2-1; perhaps D is TRBD1 or TRBD2 (6 bases each). The germline CDR1 and CDR2 sequences are LNHNV and YYDKDF (reference sequence). Trimming pared 0 bases from V and 5 bases from J, leaving 14 bases between. CDR3 length equals 16 residues. The CDR3 loop reads CATSRDGGTTDNEQFF. CDR3 in DNA: TGTGCCACCAGCAGAGACGGCGGGACAACGGACAATGAGCAGTTCTTC. The complete variable domain, with remaining parts taken from reference TRBV15 and TRBJ2-1, reads DAMVIQNPRYQVTQFGKPVTLSCSQTLNHNVMYWYQQKSSQAPKLLFHYYDKDFNNEADTPDNFQSRRPNTSFCFLDIRSPGLGDTAMYLCATSRDGGTTDNEQFFGPGTRLTVL.

The genes are TRBV7-9 and TRBJ2-3; TRBD2 aligns across 8 bases. The CDR3 length is 14 residues. The V segment lost 7 bases and the J segment 2 bases; nucleotides outside the gene matches: 5. Germline CDR1 is SEHNR and CDR2 is FQNEAQ (reference sequence). This chain's CDR3 is CASINSGTTDTQYF. In nucleotides, the CDR3 is TGTGCCAGCATCAATAGCGGGACCACAGATACGCAGTATTTT.

The V and J genes are TRBV18 and TRBJ2-7; D remains ambiguous. The CDR3 is 12 residues long. From germline, CDR1 is KGHSH and CDR2 LQKENI. V was cut by 5 bases and J by 2 bases, with 7 bases left in between. This CDR3 reads CASSGSTYEQYF. The CDR3 coding sequence is TGTGCCAGCTCAGGTAGTACCTACGAGCAGTACTTC.

The rearrangement joins TRBV6-5 to TRBJ2-1, with D perhaps matching TRBD2 (6 bases). The ends were cut back, 0 bases at V and 7 bases at J, with 19 bases in the middle. This CDR3 contains 17 residues. The germline gives CDR1 MNHEY, CDR2 SVGAGI. The CDR3 loop reads CASSYSMNGGVPNEQFF. The DNA of the CDR3 is TGTGCCAGCAGTTACTCGATGAACGGGGGTGTTCCAAATGAGCAGTTCTTC.

The V gene is TRBV9, the J gene TRBJ2-1; D possibly corresponds to TRBD1 (6 bases). V shed 0 bases and J shed 5 bases, with 9 bases lying between them. Germline V gene data show CDR1 as SGDLS and CDR2 as YYNGEE. This CDR3 is 14 amino acids long. In DNA, the CDR3 is TGTGCCAGCAGCGTAGACCAGGGGAACAATGAGCAGTTCTTC. Translated: CASSVDQGNNEQFF.

The chain couples TRBV11-2 to TRBJ1-3; D not resolved. From germline, CDR1 is SGHAT and CDR2 FQNNGV. CDR3 length: 15 amino acids. The V gene lost 6 bases and the J gene lost 0 bases, with 12 bases spanning the gap. The DNA of the CDR3 is TGTGCCAGCAGACCCACTAGCAACTCTGGAAACACCATATATTTT. Its protein product is CASRPTSNSGNTIYF.

The chain joins TRBV10-3 to TRBJ2-3; TRBD2 matches 7 bases. The V gene end was trimmed by 0 bases and the J gene end by 12 bases; junction bases not matched to a gene: 6. Germline-derived CDR1 and CDR2 are ENHRY and SYGVKD. The CDR3 contains 13 residues. The CDR3 spells CAISESGGRSQYF. DNA for the CDR3: TGTGCCATCAGTGAGTCGGGAGGGCGCTCACAGTATTTT.

V usage is TRBV5-4 and J usage is TRBJ2-3; a weak D match, TRBD2 (6 bases). The V gene's germline CDR1 is SGHNT and CDR2 YYREEE (reference sequence). V was cut by 0 bases and J by 4 bases, with 12 bases left in between. The CDR3 runs 15 residues. The CDR3 reads CASSLDRESADTQYF. CDR3 sequence (DNA): TGTGCCAGCAGCTTGGACCGGGAGAGCGCAGATACGCAGTATTTT.

The chain's CDR3 is CSASTSGPSTDTQYF. CDR3 sequence (DNA): TGCAGTGCTTCGACTAGCGGGCCTAGCACAGATACGCAGTATTTT. J is TRBJ2-3 and V is TRBV20-1; 10 positions agree with TRBD2. J was trimmed by 0 bases and V by 5 bases; bases with no gene match: 5. The CDR3 is 15 amino acids. Looked up from germline, CDR1 is DFQATT and CDR2 is SNEGSKA (reference sequence).

The CDR3, as DNA: TGTGCCAGCAGTTACTACCGGGACAGAGCCTACGAGCAGTACTTC. Protein sequence: CASSYYRDRAYEQYF. The chain combines TRBV6-5 with TRBJ2-7; TRBD1 matches at 7 bases. Germline lookup yields CDR1 MNHEY and CDR2 SVGAGI. V was pared by 1 base and J by 2 bases, with 5 bases of the junction left unmatched. The CDR3 runs to 15 residues.

The chain couples TRBV3-1 to TRBJ2-7; D gene uncertain. V was cut by 3 bases and J by 1 base, with 4 bases left in between. CDR3 length equals 12 residues. CDR1 and CDR2 from the germline V gene are LGHDT and YNNKEL (reference sequence). CDR3: CASSQGSYEQYF. CDR3 coding DNA: TGTGCCAGCAGCCAGGGATCCTACGAGCAGTACTTC.

The CDR3 here is CASSLDQYNEQFF. As DNA, the CDR3 is TGTGCCAGCAGCTTGGACCAATACAATGAGCAGTTCTTC. V and J are TRBV5-4 and TRBJ2-1; D unclear. Germline CDR1 reads SGHNT; CDR2 reads YYREEE (reference sequence). This CDR3 has 13 residues. V was shortened by 0 bases and J by 4 bases, with 5 bases between the two germline ends.

V usage is TRBV27 and J usage is TRBJ1-5, with D perhaps matching TRBD1 (6 bases). Trimming pared 4 bases from V and 2 bases from J, leaving 12 bases between. Germline CDR1 and CDR2: MNHEY and SMNVEV (reference sequence). The CDR3 extends over 15 amino acids. CDR3 region: CASSYEGGRNQPQHF. The DNA for the CDR3 is TGTGCCAGCAGTTATGAGGGGGGCCGCAATCAGCCCCAGCATTTT.

The rearrangement links TRBV29-1 to TRBJ2-5; 11 bases line up with TRBD2. The CDR3 sequence is 13 residues long. Losses at the gene ends were 4 bases for V and 5 bases for J; bases not matched to a gene: 3. Germline-derived CDR1 and CDR2 are SQVTM and ANQGSEA. The CDR3 region has the DNA TGCAGCGTTGGGACTAGCGGGTTCGAGACCCAGTACTTC. Translating it yields CSVGTSGFETQYF.

The rearrangement links TRBV12-3 or TRBV12-4 to TRBJ2-5, with D perhaps TRBD2 (6 bases). Trimming took 6 bases from V and 7 from J, leaving 18 bases between them. This CDR3 region has 14 residues. Here the CDR3 DNA reads TGTGCCAGCAGGCGGGATTCAGCGAGAGGGACCCAGTACTTC. Amino acid sequence: CASRRDSARGTQYF.

V gene TRBV30 combines with J gene TRBJ1-5; D unclear. Germline CDR1 GTSNPN, CDR2 SVGIG (reference sequence). This CDR3 spans 15 amino acids. V shed 4 bases and J shed 6 bases, with 19 bases lying between them. For the CDR3, the DNA is TGTGCCTGGAAAACCCGGGCAGCCCCGGGTCAGCCCCAGCATTTT. This translates into CAWKTRAAPGQPQHF.